The 21 T cell receptor beta chains given below trace back to one sample, sequenced in a study of cytomegalovirus exposure and HLA in healthy donors. Primers for the PCR totalled 60 Vbeta and 13 Jbeta. Profiling relied on immunoSEQ multiplex PCR, and the TCRdb table lists in-frame clones only, not all of them. The data contain about 150,000 clones, about 72% of them seen just once; the ten biggest clones take up approximately 4.3%. The sequencing input was PBMCs. The receptors were sampled from a man between 60 and 70 years old in good health and CMV-seronegative.

The CDR3 protein is CATPTGPYEQYF. The CDR3, as DNA: TGTGCCACCCCGACAGGACCCTACGAGCAGTACTTC. The chain has TRBV19 and TRBJ2-7, with D tentatively TRBD1 (6 bases). Germline values: CDR1 LNHDA, CDR2 SQIVND (reference sequence). Trimming pared 10 bases from V and 2 bases from J, leaving 12 bases between. The CDR3 contains 12 residues.

This sequence joins TRBV28 and TRBJ2-7; maybe TRBD1 (6 bases). The V and J ends lost 6 bases and 1 base respectively, with 13 bases between them. Looked up from germline, CDR1 is MDHEN and CDR2 is SYDVKM. There are 14 residues in the CDR3. The CDR3 is CASRFGDNSYEQYF. Written as DNA, the CDR3 is TGTGCCAGCAGATTTGGGGACAATTCCTACGAGCAGTACTTC.

The chain employs TRBV13 and TRBJ2-5; D is undetermined. Between the trimmed V and J ends, which lost 2 bases and 5 bases, there was a span of 6 bases. This CDR3 is 12 amino acids long. Germline V gene sequence: CDR1 PRHDT, CDR2 FYEKMQ (reference sequence). For the CDR3, the DNA is TGTGCCAGCAGCTTATCAGTCGAGACCCAGTACTTC. Protein: CASSLSVETQYF. The complete variable domain, with remaining parts taken from reference TRBV13 and TRBJ2-5, reads AAGVIQSPRHLIKEKRETATLKCYPIPRHDTVYWYQQGPGQDPQFLISFYEKMQSDKGSIPDRFSAQQFSDYHSELNMSSLELGDSALYFCASSLSVETQYFGPGTRLLVL.

V is TRBV5-1 and J is TRBJ2-5; possibly TRBD2 for D (5 bases). Trimming cost V 4 bases and J 5 bases, with 9 bases left between them. CDR3 size: 12 residues. Germline CDR1 reads SGHRS; CDR2 reads YFSETQ. The CDR3 loop reads CASSTLGETQYF. The DNA for the CDR3 is TGCGCCAGCAGCACACTAGGGGAGACCCAGTACTTC.

J is TRBJ2-3 and V is TRBV28, with a weak D call TRBD2 (5 bases). The germline V and J ends were trimmed by 2 bases and 4 bases, with 7 bases remaining between them. CDR1 is MDHEN, CDR2 SYDVKM, per germline. This CDR3 comprises 13 residues. Written as DNA, the CDR3 is TGTGCCAGCAGTTTACTAGCCCCAGATACGCAGTATTTT. Its protein is CASSLLAPDTQYF. The variable domain in full, completed from reference TRBV28 and TRBJ2-3, reads DVKVTQSSRYLVKRTGEKVFLECVQDMDHENMFWYRQDPGLGLRLIYFSYDVKMKEKGDIPEGYSVSREKKERFSLILESASTNQTSMYLCASSLLAPDTQYFGPGTRLTVL.

The chain recombines TRBV18 with TRBJ2-3; 8 bases line up with TRBD2. Trimming cost V 6 bases and J 3 bases; bases outside gene matches: 8. CDR1 and CDR2 from the germline V gene are KGHSH and LQKENI. The CDR3 extends over 15 amino acids. CDR3 region: CASSPAGAQTDTQYF. As DNA, the CDR3 is TGTGCCAGCTCTCCAGCGGGAGCCCAGACAGATACGCAGTATTTT.

The chain carries TRBV30 and TRBJ2-3; 7 bases are a match to TRBD2. Per germline, CDR1 GTSNPN and CDR2 SVGIG (reference sequence). V was clipped by 0 bases and J by 3 bases; unmatched bases: 9. This CDR3 is 16 amino acids long. The CDR3 loop is CAWSVRLAEPTDTQYF. The CDR3 DNA reads as TGTGCCTGGAGTGTACGGCTAGCGGAGCCGACAGATACGCAGTATTTT.

About this clone: Other DNA variants within this sample encode the same CDR3. The chain carries TRBV5-1 and TRBJ1-4, with D possibly TRBD1 on 6 matching bases. The CDR3 is 15 amino acids. V dropped 3 bases and J dropped 2 bases, with 11 bases sitting between them. Per germline, CDR1 SGHRS and CDR2 YFSETQ. CDR3 in amino acids: CASSSQGSTNEKLFF. Written as DNA, the CDR3 is TGCGCCAGCAGCTCACAGGGTTCCACTAATGAAAAACTGTTTTTT.

This chain joins TRBV19 and TRBJ1-6; D is possibly TRBD1 (6 bases). The V end was cut by 5 bases, the J end by 7 bases, with 21 bases between. CDR3 length: 17 amino acids. The germline gives CDR1 LNHDA, CDR2 SQIVND (reference sequence). CDR3 in DNA: TGTGCCAGTAGTTTAACAGCGGGGGGCGAGGGAAATTCACCCCTCCACTTT. Translating gives CASSLTAGGEGNSPLHF.

The rearrangement links TRBV19 to TRBJ1-1; 8 bases line up with TRBD1. The CDR3 runs to 17 residues. Germline V gives CDR1 LNHDA, CDR2 SQIVND (reference sequence). The ends lost 4 bases at V and 0 bases at J; junction bases unmatched: 10. Written as DNA, the CDR3 is TGTGCCAGTAGTAGTGGGACAGGAGGTAACCTGAACACTGAAGCTTTCTTT. Amino acid sequence: CASSSGTGGNLNTEAFF. Looking up the rest from reference TRBV19 and TRBJ1-1 gives the full variable domain: DGGITQSPKYLFRKEGQNVTLSCEQNLNHDAMYWYRQDPGQGLRLIYYSQIVNDFQKGDIAEGYSVSREKKESFPLTVTSAQKNPTAFYLCASSSGTGGNLNTEAFFGQGTRLTVV.

The rearrangement links TRBV4-3 to TRBJ2-5, with TRBD2 matching over 12 bases. CDR3 size: 17 residues. The J segment lost 4 bases and the V segment lost 0 bases, leaving 6 bases of the junction unmatched. CDR1 LGHNA and CDR2 YSLEER come from the germline V gene. The CDR3 nucleotides are TGCGCCAGCAGCCAAGACCCCCTAGCGGGAGGGCCAGAGACCCAGTACTTC. It is translated as CASSQDPLAGGPETQYF.

The chain joins TRBV5-1 to TRBJ2-7, with 11 positions matching TRBD2. Losses at the gene ends were 3 bases for V and 2 bases for J; bases not matched to a gene: 4. CDR1 is SGHRS and CDR2 is YFSETQ in the germline V gene. The CDR3 consists of 15 residues. The CDR3 reads CASSYGTSGPYEQYF. CDR3 coding DNA: TGCGCCAGCAGCTACGGGACTAGCGGCCCCTACGAGCAGTACTTC.

The chain links TRBV28 to TRBJ2-5; 9 positions agree with TRBD2. Germline-derived CDR1 and CDR2 are MDHEN and SYDVKM. The CDR3 is 18 amino acids. With 6 bases clipped from V and 0 bases from J, the junction kept 14 bases outside the gene matches. CDR3 residues: CASRSRGGAGGNQETQYF. The CDR3 DNA sequence: TGTGCCAGCAGGAGCCGTGGGGGGGCGGGAGGGAACCAAGAGACCCAGTACTTC.

This chain links TRBV10-3 with TRBJ2-7, with TRBD2 identical over 9 bases. J lost 2 bases, V lost 6 bases, and 8 bases had no gene match. Germline-derived CDR1 and CDR2 are ENHRY and SYGVKD. CDR3 size: 15 residues. CDR3 in DNA: TGTGCCATCAGGGCTAGCGGGACACCCACCTACGAGCAGTACTTC. It yields the protein CAIRASGTPTYEQYF.

J is TRBJ1-5 and V is TRBV6-6, with D tentatively TRBD1 (5 bases). The CDR3 totals 14 residues. Trimming pared 0 bases from V and 6 bases from J, leaving 9 bases between. CDR1 MNHNY and CDR2 SVGAGI come from the germline V gene (reference sequence). CDR3 sequence: CASSYSGGVQPQHF. The CDR3 coding sequence is TGTGCCAGCAGTTACTCTGGAGGGGTTCAGCCCCAGCATTTT.

The V gene is TRBV2, the J gene TRBJ2-7; 8 nucleotides match TRBD1. CDR3 length equals 15 residues. The germline V gene has CDR1 SNHLY and CDR2 FYNNEI. The V gene end was trimmed by 4 bases and the J gene end by 6 bases; junction bases not matched to a gene: 11. The CDR3 DNA follows: TGTGCCAGCAGTGTGGACAGGGCTCAATCGGGCGAGCAGTACTTC. This translates into CASSVDRAQSGEQYF.

This chain links TRBV6-5 with TRBJ2-1; 11 nucleotides agree with TRBD1. This CDR3 spans 13 amino acids. In germline, CDR1 is MNHEY, CDR2 SVGAGI. V was clipped by 5 bases and J by 12 bases; unmatched bases: 6. The CDR3 DNA is TGTGCCAGCAGTCTTCCGGGACAGGGGGTGCAGTTCTTC. The encoded protein is CASSLPGQGVQFF.

This rearrangement joins TRBV7-9 to TRBJ2-5; 7 nucleotides align to TRBD2. With 4 bases clipped from V and 1 base from J, the junction kept 3 bases outside the gene matches. The germline gives CDR1 SEHNR, CDR2 FQNEAQ (reference sequence). This CDR3 has 14 residues. DNA of the CDR3: TGTGCCAGCAGCTCCCTAGCGGCCCAAGAGACCCAGTACTTC. Its protein product is CASSSLAAQETQYF.

This chain joins TRBV9 and TRBJ2-4, with 11 bases aligning to TRBD2. The CDR3 contains 18 residues. Germline V gene sequence: CDR1 SGDLS, CDR2 YYNGEE. With V trimmed by 2 bases and J by 6 bases, 13 bases remained unmatched. The CDR3 reads CASSVDPSLAGALNIQYF. The DNA for the CDR3 is TGTGCCAGCAGCGTCGACCCTTCACTAGCGGGAGCCTTAAACATTCAGTACTTC.

Comments on this clone: Germline and junction disagree at one end, which may indicate a read error. V and J are TRBV27 and TRBJ1-2, with D maybe TRBD1 (6 bases). CDR1 and CDR2 from the germline V gene are MNHEY and SMNVEV (reference sequence). CDR3 length: 13 amino acids. CDR3 coding DNA: TGTGCCAGCAGTTTACAGGGGAACTATGGCTACCCCTTC. Translated, it gives CASSLQGNYGYPF.

This clone was counted a few times. This chain connects TRBV7-9 to TRBJ1-1; 7 bases match TRBD1. The CDR3 totals 11 residues. Germline lookup yields CDR1 SEHNR and CDR2 FQNEAQ (reference sequence). The V segment lost 8 bases and the J segment 4 bases; nucleotides outside the gene matches: 1. CDR3 DNA sequence: TGTGCCAGCCAGGGGGGCACTGAAGCTTTCTTT. Protein: CASQGGTEAFF.